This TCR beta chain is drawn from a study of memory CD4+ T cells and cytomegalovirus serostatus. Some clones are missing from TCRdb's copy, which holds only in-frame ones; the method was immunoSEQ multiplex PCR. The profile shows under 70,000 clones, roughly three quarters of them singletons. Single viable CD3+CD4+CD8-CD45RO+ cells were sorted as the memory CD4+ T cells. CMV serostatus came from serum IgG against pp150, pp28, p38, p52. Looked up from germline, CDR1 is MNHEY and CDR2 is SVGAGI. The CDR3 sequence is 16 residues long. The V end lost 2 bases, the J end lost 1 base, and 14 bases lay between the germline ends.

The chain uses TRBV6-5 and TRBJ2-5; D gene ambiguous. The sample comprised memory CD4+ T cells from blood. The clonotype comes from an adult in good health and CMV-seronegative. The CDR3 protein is CASSYLSRGLQETQYF. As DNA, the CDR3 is TGTGCCAGCAGTTACCTGTCGCGCGGCCTCCAAGAGACCCAGTACTTC.